Below are 18 T cell receptor beta chains sequenced from a single sample in a study of blood T cell repertoires in COVID-19 (dated by TCRdb to 2020 to 2022). The library was generated by the immunoSEQ multiplex PCR assay. This is the immuneACCESS table as TCRdb keeps it, with only in-frame sequences that have V and J called. A part of the clones is gone; compared with another copy, unresolved V genes explain less than half, and the rest is unexplained. The sample table contains over 250,000 clones; only one count was recorded for approximately 90% of them. 8% to 9.5% of the sample goes to the ten largest clones. The sample was PBMCs or T cells enriched from blood (not recorded which). The receptor source for this set is a woman aged 18-35 years who had recovered from COVID-19.

The chain employs TRBV7-2 and TRBJ1-2; 9 positions match TRBD1. The germline V gene encodes CDR1 SGHTA and CDR2 FQGNSA. This CDR3 is built from 14 residues. Trimming cost V 5 bases and J 8 bases; bases outside gene matches: 9. The CDR3 DNA reads TGTGCCAGCAGCGAACAACAGGGGGCGCGGGGCTACACCTTC. It translates to CASSEQQGARGYTF.

This rearrangement joins TRBV18 to TRBJ1-4; the D gene is possibly TRBD1 (6 bases). The length of the CDR3 is 14 residues. Trimming pared 8 bases from V and 7 bases from J, leaving 17 bases between. The germline gives CDR1 KGHSH, CDR2 LQKENI. CDR3 sequence (DNA): TGTGCCAGCAGGCGGACAGCCCACACTGAAAAACTGTTTTTT. Residues: CASRRTAHTEKLFF.

CDR3 sequence (DNA): TGTGCCAGCAGTTACTCGACAGGGACTAATGAAAAACTGTTTTTT. Its protein is CASSYSTGTNEKLFF. The chain uses TRBV6-5 and TRBJ1-4; 7 bases are shared with TRBD1. The germline CDR1 and CDR2 sequences are MNHEY and SVGAGI. V was pared by 0 bases and J by 2 bases, with 0 bases of the junction left unmatched. The CDR3 loop spans 15 amino acids.

This clone has just one count. The chain links TRBV12-3 or TRBV12-4 to TRBJ2-1; 7 bases align to TRBD1. The CDR3 spans 13 residues. Germline trimming cut 11 bases from V and 5 bases from J; bases unmatched to any gene: 9. The CDR3 spells CAGTRDRDNEQFF. The CDR3 nucleotides are TGTGCCGGAACCCGGGACAGAGACAATGAGCAGTTCTTC.

The rearrangement uses TRBV7-2 and TRBJ1-1, with D uncertain. The CDR3 extends over 13 amino acids. Germline assignment: CDR1 SGHTA and CDR2 FQGNSA. The V end was cut by 1 base, the J end by 6 bases, with 9 bases between. CDR3 sequence (DNA): TGTGCCAGCAGCTTAGTACCAGAATCTGAAGCTTTCTTT. Amino acids: CASSLVPESEAFF.

The V and J genes are TRBV27 and TRBJ1-5; TRBD1 matches 7 bases. Trimming at V came to 6 bases and at J to 5 bases, leaving 7 bases not matched to a gene. The germline CDR1 and CDR2 sequences are MNHEY and SMNVEV (reference sequence). The CDR3 sequence is 14 residues long. The CDR3 DNA reads as TGTGCCAGCAGCCACCGGGACAGATATCAGCCCCAGCATTTT. This codes for CASSHRDRYQPQHF.

This clone was counted a single time. This sequence joins TRBV27 and TRBJ2-7; 11 nucleotides match TRBD2. The trim removed 6 bases at V and 3 bases at J, leaving 4 bases unmatched. CDR1 and CDR2 (germline): MNHEY, SMNVEV (reference sequence). This CDR3 has 14 residues. As DNA, the CDR3 is TGTGCCAGCAGAACTAGCGGGAGAGGCTACGAGCAGTACTTC. Encoded protein: CASRTSGRGYEQYF.

The J gene is TRBJ1-5, the V gene TRBV4-3; unclear D gene. CDR1 LGHNA and CDR2 YSLEER come from the germline V gene. This CDR3 region has 15 residues. Deletions cut 4 bases from V and 0 bases from J, with 10 bases between. The DNA for the CDR3 is TGCGCCAGCAGCCGCCCGAGGGTTAGCAATCAGCCCCAGCATTTT. It codes for CASSRPRVSNQPQHF.

V is TRBV5-4 and J is TRBJ1-6, with 7 nucleotides matching TRBD1. V lost 4 bases, J lost 0 bases, and 1 base stayed unmatched. This CDR3 has 15 amino acids. CDR1 and CDR2 from the germline V gene are SGHNT and YYREEE (reference sequence). The CDR3 loop is CASSGQDSYNSPLHF. The CDR3 DNA reads as TGTGCCAGCAGCGGACAGGACTCCTATAATTCACCCCTCCACTTT.

In this sample, this clone turned up once. J is TRBJ2-1 and V is TRBV3-1 (or the pseudogene TRBV3-2); 10 bases align to TRBD2. J gave up 6 bases and V 4 bases, and 12 bases lay outside the gene matches. Germline V gives CDR1 LGHDT, CDR2 YNNKEL (reference sequence). This CDR3 is 17 amino acids long. This CDR3 reads CASSPPGASGGINEQFF. CDR3 nucleotide sequence: TGTGCCAGCAGCCCCCCCGGAGCTAGCGGGGGAATCAATGAGCAGTTCTTC.

This sequence joins TRBV4-1 and TRBJ1-4; D is undetermined. The CDR3 covers 14 residues. CDR1 is MGHRA, CDR2 YSYEKL, per germline. The V and J ends lost 2 bases and 7 bases respectively, with 11 bases between them. The CDR3 spells CASSQYSSLEKLFF. DNA for the CDR3: TGCGCCAGCAGCCAATACAGCTCCCTTGAAAAACTGTTTTTT.

This clone was seen a few times. This CDR3 is also generated by other DNA sequences in the sample. The chain couples TRBV4-1 to TRBJ2-3; D not certain. The germline gives CDR1 MGHRA, CDR2 YSYEKL. This CDR3 is 16 amino acids long. Trimming left V 1 base short and J 0 bases short, with 11 bases between. CDR3 sequence reads: CASSQVNLVSTDTQYF. In nucleotides, the CDR3 is TGCGCCAGCAGCCAAGTTAACTTGGTTAGCACAGATACGCAGTATTTT.

J is TRBJ1-5 and V is TRBV6-1; TRBD1 matches at 8 bases. Germline V gene lookup returns CDR1 MNHNS and CDR2 SASEGT. After removal of 3 bases from V and 0 bases from J, the junction contained 7 bases not matched to a gene. This CDR3 contains 17 residues. This chain's CDR3 is CASSEATGGVSNQPQHF. In nucleotides, the CDR3 is TGTGCCAGCAGTGAGGCCACAGGGGGGGTTAGCAATCAGCCCCAGCATTTT.

This clone was counted a single time. The chain is built from TRBV30 and TRBJ2-7; 11 positions match TRBD1. Trimming took 2 bases from V and 3 from J; bases not matched to a gene: 12. This CDR3 spans 17 amino acids. Germline CDR1 and CDR2: GTSNPN and SVGIG (reference sequence). CDR3 residues: CAWSPTRTGGFRYEQYF. The CDR3 DNA sequence: TGTGCCTGGAGTCCTACACGGACAGGGGGCTTCCGCTACGAGCAGTACTTC.

The rearrangement uses TRBV30 and TRBJ1-2; a possible D gene is TRBD1 (5 bases). The V and J ends lost 1 base and 8 bases respectively, with 17 bases between them. The CDR3 runs to 14 residues. Germline V gene lookup returns CDR1 GTSNPN and CDR2 SVGIG (reference sequence). In nucleotides, the CDR3 is TGTGCCTGGAGTGGTAGCCGGGACTCGGGCGGCTACACCTTC. Translation gives CAWSGSRDSGGYTF. Variable domain in full (rest from reference TRBV30 and TRBJ1-2): SQTIHQWPATLVQPVGSPLSLECTVEGTSNPNLYWYRQAAGRGLQLLFYSVGIGQISSEVPQNLSASRPQDRQFILSSKKLLLSDSGFYLCAWSGSRDSGGYTFGSGTRLTVV.

J is TRBJ2-7 and V is TRBV4-3, with D perhaps TRBD2 (6 bases). The germline CDR1 and CDR2 sequences are LGHNA and YSLEER. The CDR3 loop spans 15 amino acids. Trimming removed 6 bases at V and 6 bases at J, with 21 bases between. The CDR3 DNA sequence: TGCGCCAGCAGTCCCACCGGGACTTGGGGCGCCGAGCAGTACTTC. The encoded protein is CASSPTGTWGAEQYF.

The chain has TRBV18 and TRBJ1-1; D is uncertain. CDR1 KGHSH and CDR2 LQKENI come from the germline V gene. The V end was cut by 8 bases, the J end by 0 bases, with 13 bases between. This CDR3 region has 14 residues. CDR3 sequence: CASRRTELNTEAFF. In nucleotides, the CDR3 is TGTGCCAGCCGTCGAACAGAACTGAACACTGAAGCTTTCTTT.

V and J are TRBV9 and TRBJ1-1; 7 bases fit TRBD1. Germline V CDR1 and CDR2: SGDLS, YYNGEE. This CDR3 has 15 amino acids. The ends lost 0 bases at V and 1 base at J; junction bases unmatched: 3. In DNA, the CDR3 is TGTGCCAGCAGCGTAGCGGGACAGACGAACACTGAAGCTTTCTTT. Protein: CASSVAGQTNTEAFF.